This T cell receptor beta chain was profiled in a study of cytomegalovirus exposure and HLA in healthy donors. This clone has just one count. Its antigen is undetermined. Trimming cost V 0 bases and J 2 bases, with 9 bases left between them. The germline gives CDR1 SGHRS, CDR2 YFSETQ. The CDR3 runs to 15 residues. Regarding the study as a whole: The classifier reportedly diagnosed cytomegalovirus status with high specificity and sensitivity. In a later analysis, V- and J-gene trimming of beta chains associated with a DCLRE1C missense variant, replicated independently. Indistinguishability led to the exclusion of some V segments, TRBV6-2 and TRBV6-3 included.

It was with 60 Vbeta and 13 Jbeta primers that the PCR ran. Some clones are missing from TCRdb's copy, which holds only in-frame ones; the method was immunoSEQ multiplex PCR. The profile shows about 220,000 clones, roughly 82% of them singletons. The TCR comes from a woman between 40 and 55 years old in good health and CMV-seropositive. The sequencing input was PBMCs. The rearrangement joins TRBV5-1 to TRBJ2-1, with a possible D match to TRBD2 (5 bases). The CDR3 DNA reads TGCGCCAGCAGCTTGGAGCGACTACCCTACAATGAGCAGTTCTTC. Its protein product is CASSLERLPYNEQFF.